This T cell receptor beta chain came from a study of T cells in Graves' hyperthyroidism and ophthalmopathy (dated by TCRdb to about 2019). Some background on the complete study: Peripheral blood samples were taken at the time of initial diagnosis, prior to any treatment. An independent validation cohort of fewer than 20 hyperthyroidism patients and 17 patients who later progressed to ophthalmopathy tested prospective prediction of ophthalmopathy. A discovery cohort of around 98 patients, about 43 with Graves' ophthalmopathy and 55 to 60 with stable Graves' hyperthyroidism, was used to find distinguishing TCR V-J signatures. The 100 discovery patients were randomly divided into training and test sets at a 7:3 ratio. TCR Vbeta CDR3 sequencing of 140 or so peripheral blood samples (about 45 ophthalmopathy, 75 to 85 hyperthyroidism and around 17 progressor patients) is reported in the paper. Following sampling, methimazole starting at 30 mg daily was given to hyperthyroidism patients, and high-dose intravenous methylprednisolone was given to ophthalmopathy patients. The study also compared thyroid tissue and blood T-cell repertoires from more than 5 Graves' hyperthyroidism patients. What the authors observed across the whole study: In validation, the model predicted progression to ophthalmopathy a median of 6.5 months before onset, with about 64% sensitivity and around 76% specificity. Most expanded thyroid clonotypes (frequency above 0.001) were also detected in blood, a finding suggesting that blood repertoires may reflect thyroid immune responses. In cross-validation, a model built on a 13 V-J signature told ophthalmopathy apart from stable hyperthyroidism with roughly 87% sensitivity and approximately 81% specificity, and in testing the same model reached 80%/75%. Sample size was not statistically predetermined, and blinding of investigators to group allocation was not performed.

The TCR beta CDR3 regions were amplified from the RNA transcripts. The first round of RT-PCR for the TCR CDR3 was performed with the HTBI primer set and the Qiagen OneStep RT-PCR kit. A second multiplex PCR round built the libraries, followed by size selection and purification. Paired-end sequencing of the libraries was performed with 100 bp reads on an Illumina HiSeq2000. As for how the authors treated the data: SOAPnuke was used to process the raw data, throwing out any read that contained adapters or uncalled bases, had a mean Phred below 15, or lacked an exact constant-primer or identifier match. High-quality paired reads were merged using COPE v1.2.5, and each unique nucleotide sequence was defined as a clonotype. Clonotypes were aligned to IMGT TRBV, TRBD and TRBJ reference segments using MiTCR v1.1. The analysis included only V-J combinations with a frequency above 0.0001, which together covered approximately 99% of the repertoires. The TCS score was defined as the ratio of F50 (clonal expansion) to E x V (chaos), calculated using BLOSUM62-based TCRdist between CDR3 peptides within each V-J. Welch's t-statistics and random forest reduced roughly 500 V-J features to about 12, which were used in a naive Bayes classifier (R e1071). TCRdb's own reprocessing of the public reads used fastp at Q25 and MiXCR and kept productive beta chains. Rows with a matching CDR3 protein are joined into one entry that keeps the most common DNA and genes. TCRdb's processing, not the authors' own work, is the source of the V and J calls. For this sample the table gives roughly 700,000 distinct CDR3 sequences, of which roughly 15% were detected only once. The ten biggest clones cover 9.5% to 13% of the sample.

Concerning this clonotype: Its antigen specificity is not known. No base-level quality is on record; no much larger clone is a single base apart.

Stable Graves' hyperthyroidism was defined as no progression to ophthalmopathy during 18 months of follow-up. Hyperthyroidism patients were newly diagnosed, with disease duration under 2 months, and aged 18 to 65 years. Any patient with an uncontrolled infection, another autoimmune disease, pregnancy or lactation was excluded. Clinical symptoms, serum thyroxine and TRAb, thyroid ultrasound, and orbital computed tomography formed the basis for the diagnoses. PBMCs were separated from roughly 10 ml of fresh peripheral blood using Ficoll-Paque density gradient centrifugation. Trizol reagent was used to extract total RNA, and RNA quality was then checked on an Agilent 2100 Bioanalyzer. Trimming takes 3 bases off V and 4 bases off J; junction bases not matched to a gene: 11. The CDR1 and CDR2 encoded by the germline V gene are MGHRA and YSYEKL. Including cysteine and phenylalanine, the CDR3 has 18 amino acids. Only the CDR3 DNA is retained, 54 bases long and in frame from the first base.

Material for sequencing was blood. The source of this sequence is a woman aged 18-29 years with Graves' hyperthyroidism. The rearrangement combines TRBV4-1 with TRBJ2-7; 14 nucleotides in the junction match TRBD2. The CDR3 reads as follows: CASSHARLAGGPRYEQYF. The sequence in DNA is TGCGCCAGCAGCCACGCGAGACTAGCGGGAGGGCCCAGGTACGAGCAGTACTTC.